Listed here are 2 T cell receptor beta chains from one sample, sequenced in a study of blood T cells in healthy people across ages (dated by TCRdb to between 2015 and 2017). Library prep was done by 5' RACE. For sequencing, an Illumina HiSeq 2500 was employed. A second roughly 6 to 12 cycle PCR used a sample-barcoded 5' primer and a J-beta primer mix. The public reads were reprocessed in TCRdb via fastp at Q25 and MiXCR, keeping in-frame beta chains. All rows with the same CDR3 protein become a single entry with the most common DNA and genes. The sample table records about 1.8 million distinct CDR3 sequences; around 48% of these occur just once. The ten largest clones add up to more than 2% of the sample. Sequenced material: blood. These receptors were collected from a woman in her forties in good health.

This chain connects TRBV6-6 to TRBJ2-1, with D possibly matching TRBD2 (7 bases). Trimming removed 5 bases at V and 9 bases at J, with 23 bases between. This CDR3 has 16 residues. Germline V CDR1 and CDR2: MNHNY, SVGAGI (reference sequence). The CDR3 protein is CASSRTRGALFSEQFF. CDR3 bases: TGTGCCAGCAGTCGAACCCGGGGGGCCCTTTTCAGTGAGCAGTTCTTC.

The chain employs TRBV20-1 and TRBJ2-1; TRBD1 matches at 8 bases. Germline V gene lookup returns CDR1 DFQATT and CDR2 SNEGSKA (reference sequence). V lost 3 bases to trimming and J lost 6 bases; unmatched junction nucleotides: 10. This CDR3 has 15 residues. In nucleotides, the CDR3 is TGCAGTGCTAGGGGTTCGTTGACAGGGGTCAATGAGCAGTTCTTC. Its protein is CSARGSLTGVNEQFF.